This T cell receptor (beta chain) came from a study of T cell responses to AZD1222 COVID-19 vaccine. The repertoire was sequenced with immunoSEQ multiplex PCR; TCRdb's copy has only in-frame clones and lacks some. The profile shows 100,000 or so clones, 86% of them singletons. This CDR3 region has 16 residues. V dropped 8 bases and J dropped 7; count of bases not matched to a gene: 13. Germline CDR1 SGHVS, CDR2 FQNEAQ. The V and J genes are TRBV7-8 and TRBJ2-2; the match to TRBD2 covers 10 bases. The sample here was peripheral blood, taken on day 0 of AZD1222 vaccination. This sequence was found in an adult in good health. CDR3 protein: CASALSRSGRGGELFF. The CDR3 DNA reads as TGTGCCAGCGCCCTCAGCCGGAGCGGGAGGGGCGGGGAGCTGTTTTTT.